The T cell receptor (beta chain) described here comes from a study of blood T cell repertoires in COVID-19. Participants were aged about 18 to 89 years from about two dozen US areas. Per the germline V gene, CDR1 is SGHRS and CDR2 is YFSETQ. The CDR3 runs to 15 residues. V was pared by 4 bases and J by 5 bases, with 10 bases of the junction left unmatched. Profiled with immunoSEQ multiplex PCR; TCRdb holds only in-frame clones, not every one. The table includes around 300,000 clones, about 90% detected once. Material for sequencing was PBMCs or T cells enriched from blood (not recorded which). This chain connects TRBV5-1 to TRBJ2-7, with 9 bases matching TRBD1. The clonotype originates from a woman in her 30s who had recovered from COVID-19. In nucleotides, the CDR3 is TGCGCCAGCAGCCCGGGACAGGGAGGGTTCCACGAGCAGTACTTC. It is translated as CASSPGQGGFHEQYF.